Presented here are 5 T cell receptor beta chains from one specimen sequenced in a study of spatial heterogeneity in lung cancer. Time point denoted: sample taken at primary tumor resection. Unsorted whole RNA of tumor, nontumor lung or frozen PBMC was sequenced. Each CDR3 protein is one row after TCRdb ran MiXCR on the 5' RACE reads. The data show roughly 10,000 distinct CDR3 sequences, with approximately 25% seen just once and less than 40% held by the top ten. The sequencing here drew on PBMCs, taken at surgery. Receptors were obtained from a female donor with early-stage non-small cell lung cancer.

By its share, this clonotype is medium-sized. V gene TRBV7-9 combines with J gene TRBJ1-4, with D unresolved. Between the trimmed V and J ends, which lost 3 bases and 6 bases, there was a span of 17 bases. Germline values: CDR1 SEHNR, CDR2 FQNEAQ (reference sequence). The CDR3 is 16 residues long. CDR3: CASSFGEVPRDEKLFF. CDR3 nucleotide sequence: TGTGCCAGCAGCTTTGGCGAAGTCCCGAGAGATGAAAAACTGTTTTTT.

This clonotype was seen repeatedly, ten times or more. The rearrangement joins TRBV2 to TRBJ1-2; D is unclear. The CDR3 contains 12 residues. From germline, CDR1 is SNHLY and CDR2 FYNNEI. Trimming shortened V by 8 bases and J by 4 bases, and 11 bases separated the two germline ends. CDR3 sequence (DNA): TGTGCCAGCGAGATCCGAGGCTATGGCTACACCTTC. Its translation is CASEIRGYGYTF.

The chain joins TRBV5-1 to TRBJ1-1; no clear D. Germline lookup yields CDR1 SGHRS and CDR2 YFSETQ. This CDR3 is 15 amino acids long. V was shortened by 0 bases and J by 8 bases, with 17 bases between the two germline ends. The CDR3 reads CASSLEVSRGTEAFF. The CDR3 bases are TGCGCCAGCAGCTTGGAGGTCTCCCGAGGAACAGAAGCTTTCTTT.

There are a few counts of this clonotype. The rearrangement joins TRBV7-9 to TRBJ2-3; unclear D gene. The V end was cut by 3 bases, the J end by 6 bases, with 16 bases between. Per the germline V gene, CDR1 is SEHNR and CDR2 is FQNEAQ (reference sequence). The CDR3 is 15 residues long. The CDR3 is CASSFRPNSMDTQYF. For the CDR3, the DNA is TGTGCCAGCAGCTTTCGGCCGAATTCAATGGATACGCAGTATTTT. Full variable domain (remainder filled in from reference TRBV7-9 and TRBJ2-3): DTGVSQNPRHKITKRGQNVTFRCDPISEHNRLYWYRQTLGQGPEFLTYFQNEAQLEKSRLLSDRFSAERPKGSFSTLEIQRTEQGDSAMYLCASSFRPNSMDTQYFGPGTRLTVL.

This clonotype is classed as medium-sized. J is TRBJ2-2 and V is TRBV6-2 or TRBV6-3; D unresolved. Trimming stripped 10 bases from V and 3 bases from J, with 21 bases between. Germline loops: CDR1 MNHEY, CDR2 SVGEGT. The CDR3 is made up of 16 amino acids. The CDR3 bases are TGTGCCATCCAAATCTCGTCCCGTGAGGACACCGGGGAGCTGTTTTTT. Its protein is CAIQISSREDTGELFF.